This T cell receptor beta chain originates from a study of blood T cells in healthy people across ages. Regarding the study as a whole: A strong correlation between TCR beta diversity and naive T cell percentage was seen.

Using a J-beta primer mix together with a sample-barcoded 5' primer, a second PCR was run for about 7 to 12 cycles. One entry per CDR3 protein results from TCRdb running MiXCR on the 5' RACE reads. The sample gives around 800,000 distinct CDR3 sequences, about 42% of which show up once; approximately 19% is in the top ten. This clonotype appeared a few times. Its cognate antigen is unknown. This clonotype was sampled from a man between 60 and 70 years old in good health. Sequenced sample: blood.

CDR3 sequence reads: CASSAPTGNHGYTF. CDR3 in DNA: TGTGCCAGCAGTGCCCCGACGGGGAACCATGGCTACACCTTC. This chain uses TRBV6-6 with TRBJ1-2; D is ambiguous. The CDR3 is 14 residues long. CDR1 is MNHNY and CDR2 is SVGAGI in the germline V gene (reference sequence). V was clipped by 5 bases and J by 6 bases, with 16 bases between them.